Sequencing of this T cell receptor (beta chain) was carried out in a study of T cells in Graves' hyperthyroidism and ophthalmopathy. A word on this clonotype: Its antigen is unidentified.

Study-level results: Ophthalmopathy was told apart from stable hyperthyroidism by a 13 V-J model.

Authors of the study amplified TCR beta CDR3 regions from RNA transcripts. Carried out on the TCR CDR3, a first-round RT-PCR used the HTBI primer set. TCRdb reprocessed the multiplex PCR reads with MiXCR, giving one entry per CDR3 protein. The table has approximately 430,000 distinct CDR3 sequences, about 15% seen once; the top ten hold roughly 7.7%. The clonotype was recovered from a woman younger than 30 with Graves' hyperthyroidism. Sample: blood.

The CDR3: CASSLGTGNDSPLHF. As DNA, the CDR3 is TGCGCCAGCAGCTTAGGGACGGGCAATGATTCACCCCTCCACTTT. The chain employs TRBV5-1 and TRBJ1-6, with a possible D match to TRBD1 (5 bases). There are 15 residues in the CDR3. Trimming removed 2 bases from V and 8 bases from J, with 14 bases in between. The V gene's germline CDR1 is SGHRS and CDR2 YFSETQ.